This T cell receptor beta chain was found in a study of blood T cell repertoires in COVID-19. Turning to the study itself: Whether acute or convalescent, the COVID-19 samples came from the United States, Italy and Spain. T cells, B-cell-depleted T cells, or PBMCs provided the cDNA or gDNA that served as material.

The CDR3 length is 14 residues. From germline, CDR1 is ENHRY and CDR2 SYGVKD. V was pared by 4 bases and J by 2 bases, with 10 bases between. As originally analysed: Reference gene primer amplification in the assay estimated nucleated cell counts. TCRdb's table, derived via immunoSEQ multiplex PCR, lists solely in-frame clones and lacks some. V and J calls plus clone size are reproduced from that table; the DNA served to infer D and trimming. The profile shows around 180,000 clones, about 88% of them singletons. The chain is built from TRBV10-3 and TRBJ2-3, with D possibly TRBD1 on 6 matching bases. Sequencing input: peripheral blood. The TCR sequence derives from a human donor in a cohort sampled during active COVID-19. DNA of the CDR3: TGTGCCATCAGTGGGGGACAAGTCACAGATACGCAGTATTTT. Translating it yields CAISGGQVTDTQYF.